The 30 T cell receptor beta chains in this list originate from one sample, sequenced in a study of graft-versus-host responses after intestinal transplantation. Repertoires were generated with immunoSEQ multiplex PCR, while TCRdb's copy carries only in-frame clones and drops some. This table holds 50,000 to 60,000 clones, about nine tenths found once. The antigens for these receptors are not known. The material sequenced was unstimulated CD4+ T cells sorted from spleen or lymph node cells, taken before transplant. Source of these receptors: a human donor who was the organ donor for an intestinal transplant.

This clone was seen a single time. The rearrangement uses TRBV10-3 and TRBJ2-2; 7 bases match TRBD1. V shed 4 bases, J shed 7 bases, and the junction held 9 bases outside the gene matches. The germline V gene has CDR1 ENHRY and CDR2 SYGVKD. This CDR3 contains 15 residues. The CDR3 DNA reads as TGTGCCATCAGTGGTTCTACAGGGGCGGGCGGGGAGCTGTTTTTT. Translation gives CAISGSTGAGGELFF.

The CDR3 is CASSVGGRTLTDTQYF. The DNA of the CDR3 is TGTGCCAGCAGCGTAGGTGGCAGGACCCTCACAGATACGCAGTATTTT. The chain has TRBV9 and TRBJ2-3, with D unclear. The CDR3 has 16 amino acids. Germline loops: CDR1 SGDLS, CDR2 YYNGEE. Trimming removed 0 bases at V and 2 bases at J, with 13 bases between.

This clone was seen a few times. V and J are TRBV28 and TRBJ1-2; D unresolved. Trimming pared 2 bases from V and 3 bases from J, leaving 4 bases between. The CDR3 totals 12 residues. Germline CDR1 MDHEN, CDR2 SYDVKM. The CDR3 sequence is CASSLGDYGYTF. The CDR3 bases are TGTGCCAGCAGTTTAGGGGACTATGGCTACACCTTC.

This chain joins TRBV6-1 and TRBJ1-3; D remains unclear. The germline gives CDR1 MNHNS, CDR2 SASEGT. The CDR3 contains 13 residues. Deletions cut 8 bases from V and 0 bases from J, with 8 bases between. Here the CDR3 DNA reads TGTGCCAGCCGACACGTCTCTGGAAACACCATATATTTT. Amino acid sequence: CASRHVSGNTIYF.

This chain uses TRBV15 with TRBJ2-7; no clear D gene. Per the germline V gene, CDR1 is LNHNV and CDR2 is YYDKDF (reference sequence). V lost 4 bases and J 3 bases, leaving 7 bases between the germline ends. The CDR3 has 12 residues. The CDR3 spells CATSNKDYEQYF. CDR3 DNA: TGTGCCACCAGCAATAAGGACTACGAGCAGTACTTC.

As concerns this clone: At one end the junction does not follow the germline gene, possibly because of a read error. The chain has TRBV5-5 and TRBJ2-2, with 12 bases lining up with TRBD2. This CDR3 spans 17 amino acids. The germline gives CDR1 SGHKS, CDR2 YYEKEE (reference sequence). CDR3 in amino acids: CASSYGLAGYDTEELFF. The CDR3 region has the DNA TGTGCCAGCAGCTACGGACTAGCGGGATACGACACCGAGGAGCTGTTTTTT. The full variable domain, completed using reference TRBV5-5 and TRBJ2-2, is DAGVTQSPTHLIKTRGQQVTLRCSPISGHKSVSWYQQVLGQGPQFIFQYYEKEERGRGNFPDRFSARQFPNYSSELNVNALLLGDSALYLCASSYGLAGYDTEELFFGEGSRLTVL.

The chain links TRBV10-3 to TRBJ2-7; 12 bases are a match to TRBD2. Germline-derived CDR1 and CDR2 are ENHRY and SYGVKD. V lost 0 bases to trimming and J lost 3 bases; unmatched junction nucleotides: 0. The CDR3 is 15 residues long. Here the CDR3 DNA reads TGTGCCATCAGTGAGTCGACTAGCGGGAGCTACGAGCAGTACTTC. Encoded protein: CAISESTSGSYEQYF.

The J gene is TRBJ2-1, the V gene TRBV9, with 9 nucleotides matching TRBD2. The ends lost 4 bases at V and 7 bases at J; junction bases unmatched: 9. CDR3 length: 15 residues. Germline-derived CDR1 and CDR2 are SGDLS and YYNGEE. Here the CDR3 DNA reads TGTGCCAGCAGCCCTATGGGACTAGCTGCAAATGAGCAGTTCTTC. Amino acid sequence: CASSPMGLAANEQFF.

CDR3 residues: CASRLGARSYEQYF. CDR3 bases: TGTGCCAGCAGACTGGGGGCCCGGTCCTACGAGCAGTACTTC. J is TRBJ2-7 and V is TRBV28; tentatively, D is TRBD1 (6 bases). This CDR3 comprises 14 residues. Trimming pared 6 bases from V and 1 base from J, leaving 13 bases between. CDR1 and CDR2 (germline): MDHEN, SYDVKM. The full variable domain, in which reference TRBV28 and TRBJ2-7 provide the parts outside the CDR3, is DVKVTQSSRYLVKRTGEKVFLECVQDMDHENMFWYRQDPGLGLRLIYFSYDVKMKEKGDIPEGYSVSREKKERFSLILESASTNQTSMYLCASRLGARSYEQYFGPGTRLTVT.

This chain connects TRBV19 to TRBJ1-5; TRBD1 matches 7 bases. This CDR3 is 15 amino acids long. Germline trimming cut 5 bases from V and 4 bases from J; bases unmatched to any gene: 8. Per germline, CDR1 LNHDA and CDR2 SQIVND (reference sequence). CDR3 sequence reads: CASSLYRTGNQPQHF. DNA of the CDR3: TGTGCCAGTAGTTTATATCGGACAGGAAATCAGCCCCAGCATTTT.

As DNA, the CDR3 is TGTGCCAGCAGCCCTGGGGTTAACGGGGAGCAGTACTTC. Its protein product is CASSPGVNGEQYF. This chain uses TRBV7-2 with TRBJ2-7; D call uncertain. Trimming stripped 5 bases from V and 7 bases from J, with 15 bases between. CDR3 length: 13 residues. The V gene's germline CDR1 is SGHTA and CDR2 FQGNSA.

CDR3 protein: CAWTRQAPTDTQYF. In DNA, the CDR3 is TGTGCCTGGACCCGACAGGCCCCCACAGATACGCAGTATTTT. The chain joins TRBV30 to TRBJ2-3, with D possibly TRBD1 on 6 matching bases. Germline values: CDR1 GTSNPN, CDR2 SVGIG (reference sequence). V was trimmed by 4 bases and J by 2 bases, leaving 13 bases between them. The CDR3 has 14 amino acids.

The genes are TRBV27 and TRBJ1-6; perhaps TRBD1 as D (6 bases). The CDR3 has 14 residues. V shed 4 bases and J shed 10 bases, with 14 bases lying between them. In germline, CDR1 is MNHEY, CDR2 SMNVEV (reference sequence). CDR3 sequence: CASSWGGLGSPLHF. CDR3 nucleotide sequence: TGTGCCAGCAGTTGGGGGGGGCTAGGGTCACCCCTCCACTTT.

This chain uses TRBV5-5 with TRBJ2-1, with 13 nucleotides matching TRBD2. V lost 4 bases, J lost 0 bases, and 1 base stayed unmatched. CDR1 is SGHKS and CDR2 is YYEKEE in the germline V gene (reference sequence). This CDR3 region has 16 residues. The CDR3: CASSRTSGSSYNEQFF. DNA for the CDR3: TGTGCCAGCAGCCGGACTAGCGGGAGCTCCTACAATGAGCAGTTCTTC.

The chain uses TRBV6-6 and TRBJ1-2; no firm D call. The CDR3 has 15 residues. Trimming removed 4 bases at V and 2 bases at J, with 14 bases between. Looked up from germline, CDR1 is MNHNY and CDR2 is SVGAGI (reference sequence). CDR3 amino acids: CASSSLSGANYGYTF. CDR3 DNA sequence: TGTGCCAGCAGTTCCCTGTCAGGCGCCAACTATGGCTACACCTTC.

The genes are TRBV9 and TRBJ2-5; D might be TRBD1 or TRBD2, each matching 5 bases. V lost 4 bases and J lost 1, with 8 bases in between. The CDR3 runs to 13 residues. CDR1 and CDR2 (germline): SGDLS, YYNGEE. DNA for the CDR3: TGTGCCAGCAGCCCGGGACCCCAAGAGACCCAGTACTTC. The encoded protein is CASSPGPQETQYF. Looking up the rest from reference TRBV9 and TRBJ2-5 gives the full variable domain: DSGVTQTPKHLITATGQRVTLRCSPRSGDLSVYWYQQSLDQGLQFLIQYYNGEERAKGNILERFSAQQFPDLHSELNLSSLELGDSALYFCASSPGPQETQYFGPGTRLLVL.

The V call is TRBV4-2, the J call TRBJ2-7, with a tentative D call TRBD2 (6 bases). With 1 base removed from V and 4 bases from J, the gap between germline ends came to 17 bases. In germline, CDR1 is LGHNA, CDR2 YNFKEQ. The CDR3 is made up of 16 amino acids. The CDR3 is CASSQVPGGTFYEQYF. The CDR3 DNA reads as TGTGCCAGCAGCCAAGTCCCCGGCGGGACCTTTTACGAGCAGTACTTC.

The chain combines TRBV6-1 with TRBJ1-3; possibly TRBD1 for D (6 bases). CDR1 MNHNS and CDR2 SASEGT come from the germline V gene. Trimming shortened V by 4 bases and J by 4 bases, and 14 bases separated the two germline ends. This CDR3 is 15 amino acids long. This chain's CDR3 is CASSGNQGYGNTIYF. CDR3 nucleotides: TGTGCCAGCAGTGGCAATCAGGGGTACGGAAACACCATATATTTT.

The chain combines TRBV10-3 with TRBJ2-1, with 11 bases that match TRBD2. The CDR3 is 15 amino acids. Per the germline V gene, CDR1 is ENHRY and CDR2 is SYGVKD. With 5 bases clipped from V and 3 bases from J, the junction kept 3 bases outside the gene matches. CDR3 sequence (DNA): TGTGCCATCAGTCGACTAGCGGGGCTCTACAATGAGCAGTTCTTC. This encodes CAISRLAGLYNEQFF.

The J gene is TRBJ1-1, the V gene TRBV28; tentative D call: TRBD1 (5 bases). Between the trimmed V and J ends, which lost 6 bases and 3 bases, there was a span of 17 bases. The CDR3 is 15 residues long. Germline V gene data show CDR1 as MDHEN and CDR2 as SYDVKM. The CDR3 DNA follows: TGTGCCAGCAGCGGGCAGGGTACTAGTTACACTGAAGCTTTCTTT. Amino acid sequence: CASSGQGTSYTEAFF.

The chain recombines TRBV6-5 with TRBJ1-4, with TRBD1 identical over 8 bases. The CDR3 has 16 residues. Germline V gene lookup returns CDR1 MNHEY and CDR2 SVGAGI. Losses at the gene ends were 2 bases for V and 4 bases for J; bases not matched to a gene: 6. In DNA form, the CDR3 reads TGTGCCAGCAGTTACGCCACGGGACAGGTTAATGAAAAACTGTTTTTT. The encoded protein is CASSYATGQVNEKLFF.

The chain combines TRBV11-3 with TRBJ2-1, with TRBD2 matching over 9 bases. This CDR3 region has 17 residues. Germline V CDR1 and CDR2: SGHNT, YENEEA. V trimming: 1 base; J trimming: 0 bases; junction bases outside the gene matches: 4. CDR3 in amino acids: CASSLAHSGSSYNEQFF. As DNA, the CDR3 is TGTGCCAGCAGCTTAGCCCATAGCGGGAGCTCCTACAATGAGCAGTTCTTC.

The genes are TRBV9 and TRBJ2-3; either TRBD1 or TRBD2 may fit D (5 bases each). CDR3 length: 15 residues. CDR1 and CDR2 from the germline V gene are SGDLS and YYNGEE. Trimming removed 3 bases at V and 2 bases at J, with 13 bases between. The CDR3 region is CASSAGTTATDTQYF. Here the CDR3 DNA reads TGTGCCAGCAGCGCCGGGACGACCGCCACAGATACGCAGTATTTT.

The chain combines TRBV13 with TRBJ1-2; 10 bases are a match to TRBD1. Germline V gene sequence: CDR1 PRHDT, CDR2 FYEKMQ (reference sequence). This CDR3 is built from 14 residues. V lost 4 bases, J lost 5 bases, and 4 bases stayed unmatched. The chain's CDR3 is CASSSRTGGYGYTF. DNA for the CDR3: TGTGCCAGCAGCTCCCGGACAGGGGGGTATGGCTACACCTTC.

The V gene is TRBV29-1, the J gene TRBJ2-5, with 11 bases aligning to TRBD2. The CDR3 is 15 residues long. Germline V gives CDR1 SQVTM, CDR2 ANQGSEA. Trimming at V came to 5 bases and at J to 5 bases, leaving 10 bases not matched to a gene. The CDR3 protein is CSVPTSGTSGETQYF. The CDR3 nucleotides are TGCAGCGTTCCGACTAGCGGGACGTCCGGGGAGACCCAGTACTTC.

The CDR3 nucleotides are TGTGCCAGTAGTATGAGGGGGGCGACCCCCTATGGCTACACCTTC. Translation: CASSMRGATPYGYTF. The J gene is TRBJ1-2, the V gene TRBV19; D may be TRBD1 (6 bases). Germline CDR1 reads LNHDA; CDR2 reads SQIVND (reference sequence). The CDR3 spans 15 residues. The V gene lost 3 bases and the J gene lost 4 bases, with 15 bases spanning the gap.

The chain carries TRBV7-3 and TRBJ1-5; D gene uncertain. The CDR3 sequence is 15 residues long. The germline gives CDR1 SGHTA, CDR2 FQGTGA. V was shortened by 1 base and J by 3 bases, with 10 bases between the two germline ends. The CDR3 nucleotides are TGTGCCAGCAGCTTAAAGGAAGCCGACAATCAGCCCCAGCATTTT. It yields the protein CASSLKEADNQPQHF.

This clone was detected only once. V gene TRBV18 combines with J gene TRBJ2-2, with 9 bases identical to TRBD2. J lost 0 bases, V lost 1 base, and 0 bases had no gene match. Germline V gene sequence: CDR1 KGHSH, CDR2 LQKENI. This CDR3 region has 16 residues. CDR3 nucleotide sequence: TGTGCCAGCTCACCACGCGGGAGGGCGAACACCGGGGAGCTGTTTTTT. Translating it yields CASSPRGRANTGELFF.

DNA of the CDR3: TGTGCCAGCAGGACAGGGGCAGATACGCAGTATTTT. This translates into CASRTGADTQYF. This chain links TRBV5-6 with TRBJ2-3; 8 bases fit TRBD1. CDR1 SGHDT and CDR2 YYEEEE come from the germline V gene. The J segment lost 4 bases and the V segment lost 5 bases, leaving 0 bases of the junction unmatched. The CDR3 sequence is 12 residues long.

This clone showed up just a few times. The gene calls are TRBV6-5 and TRBJ2-7; D gene uncertain. V was cut by 5 bases and J by 1 base, with 6 bases left in between. This CDR3 is built from 12 residues. CDR1 MNHEY and CDR2 SVGAGI come from the germline V gene. The CDR3 nucleotides read TGTGCCAGCAGTAGCAAGTCCTACGAGCAGTACTTC. It codes for CASSSKSYEQYF.